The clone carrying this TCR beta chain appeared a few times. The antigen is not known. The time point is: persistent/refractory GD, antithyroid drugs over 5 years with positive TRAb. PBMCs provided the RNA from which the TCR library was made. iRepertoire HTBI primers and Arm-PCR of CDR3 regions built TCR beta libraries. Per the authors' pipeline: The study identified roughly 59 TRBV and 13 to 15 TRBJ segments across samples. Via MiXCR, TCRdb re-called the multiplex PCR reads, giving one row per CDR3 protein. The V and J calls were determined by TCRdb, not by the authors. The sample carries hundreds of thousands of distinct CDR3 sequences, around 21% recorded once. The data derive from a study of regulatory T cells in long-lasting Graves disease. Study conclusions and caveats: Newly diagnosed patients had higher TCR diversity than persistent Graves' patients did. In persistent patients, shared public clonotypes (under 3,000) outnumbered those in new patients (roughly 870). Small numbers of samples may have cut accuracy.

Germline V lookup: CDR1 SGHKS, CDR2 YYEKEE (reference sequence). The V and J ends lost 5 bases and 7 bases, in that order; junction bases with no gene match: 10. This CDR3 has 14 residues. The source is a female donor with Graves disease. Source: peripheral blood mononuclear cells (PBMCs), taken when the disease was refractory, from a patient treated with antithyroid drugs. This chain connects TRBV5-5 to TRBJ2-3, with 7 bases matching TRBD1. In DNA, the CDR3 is TGTGCCAGCAGTTGGACGAGGGGGCCAAATACGCAGTATTTT. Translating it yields CASSWTRGPNTQYF.